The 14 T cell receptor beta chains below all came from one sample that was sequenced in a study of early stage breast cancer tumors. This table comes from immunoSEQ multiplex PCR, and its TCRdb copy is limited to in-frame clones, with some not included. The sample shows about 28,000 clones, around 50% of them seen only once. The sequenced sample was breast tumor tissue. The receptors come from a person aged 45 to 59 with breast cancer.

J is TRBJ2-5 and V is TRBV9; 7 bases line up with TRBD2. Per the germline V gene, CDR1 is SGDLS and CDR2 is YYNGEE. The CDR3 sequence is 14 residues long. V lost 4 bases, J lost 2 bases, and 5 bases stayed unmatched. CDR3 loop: CASSTRDYQETQYF. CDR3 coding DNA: TGTGCCAGCAGCACTAGGGACTATCAAGAGACCCAGTACTTC.

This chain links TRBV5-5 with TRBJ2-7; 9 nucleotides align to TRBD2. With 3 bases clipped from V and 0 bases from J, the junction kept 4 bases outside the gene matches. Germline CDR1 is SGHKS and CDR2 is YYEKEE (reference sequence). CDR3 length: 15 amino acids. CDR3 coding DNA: TGTGCCAGCAGCTCCCTAGCGGGAAGCTCCTACGAGCAGTACTTC. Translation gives CASSSLAGSSYEQYF.

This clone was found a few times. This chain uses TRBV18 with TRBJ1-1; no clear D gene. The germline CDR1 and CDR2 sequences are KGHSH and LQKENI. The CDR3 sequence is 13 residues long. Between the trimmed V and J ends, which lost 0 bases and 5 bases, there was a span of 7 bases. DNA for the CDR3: TGTGCCAGCTCACCACCGGGTTGGACTGAAGCTTTCTTT. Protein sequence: CASSPPGWTEAFF. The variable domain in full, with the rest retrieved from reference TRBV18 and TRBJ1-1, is NAGVMQNPRHLVRRRGQEARLRCSPMKGHSHVYWYRQLPEEGLKFMVYLQKENIIDESGMPKERFSAEFPKEGPSILRIQQVVRGDSAAYFCASSPPGWTEAFFGQGTRLTVV.

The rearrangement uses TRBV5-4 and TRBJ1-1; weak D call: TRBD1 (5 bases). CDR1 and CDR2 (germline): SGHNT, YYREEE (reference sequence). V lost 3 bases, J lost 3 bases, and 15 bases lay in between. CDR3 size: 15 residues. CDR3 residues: CASSSQGRADTEAFF. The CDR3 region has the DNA TGTGCCAGCAGCTCGCAGGGCAGGGCGGACACTGAAGCTTTCTTT. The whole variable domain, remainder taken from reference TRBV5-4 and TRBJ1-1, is ETGVTQSPTHLIKTRGQQVTLRCSSQSGHNTVSWYQQALGQGPQFIFQYYREEENGRGNFPPRFSGLQFPNYSSELNVNALELDDSALYLCASSSQGRADTEAFFGQGTRLTVV.

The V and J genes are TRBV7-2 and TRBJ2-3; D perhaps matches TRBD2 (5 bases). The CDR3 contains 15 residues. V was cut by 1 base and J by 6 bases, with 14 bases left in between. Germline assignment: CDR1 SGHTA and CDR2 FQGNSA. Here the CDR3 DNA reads TGTGCCAGCAGCTTAGTTCTAGCCTCTTCGGATACGCAGTATTTT. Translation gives CASSLVLASSDTQYF.

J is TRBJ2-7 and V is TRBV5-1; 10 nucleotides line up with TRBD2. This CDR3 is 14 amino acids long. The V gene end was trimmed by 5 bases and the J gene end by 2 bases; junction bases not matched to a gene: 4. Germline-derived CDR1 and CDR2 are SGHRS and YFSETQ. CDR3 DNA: TGCGCCAGCAGGGGAGGACTAGCGGCCTACGAGCAGTACTTC. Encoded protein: CASRGGLAAYEQYF.

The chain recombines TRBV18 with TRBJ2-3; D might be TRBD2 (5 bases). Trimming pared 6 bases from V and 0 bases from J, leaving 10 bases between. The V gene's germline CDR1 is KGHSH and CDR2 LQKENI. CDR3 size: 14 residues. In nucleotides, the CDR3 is TGTGCCAGCTCCGGACTGTCTAGCACAGATACGCAGTATTTT. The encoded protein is CASSGLSSTDTQYF.

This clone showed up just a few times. The CDR3 coding sequence is TGTGCCAGCAGTTTATCAGGCGGAAATCAGCCCCAGCATTTT. Protein sequence: CASSLSGGNQPQHF. J is TRBJ1-5 and V is TRBV27; no reliable D call. The germline CDR1 and CDR2 sequences are MNHEY and SMNVEV (reference sequence). This CDR3 has 14 residues. Trimming stripped 0 bases from V and 4 bases from J, with 7 bases between.

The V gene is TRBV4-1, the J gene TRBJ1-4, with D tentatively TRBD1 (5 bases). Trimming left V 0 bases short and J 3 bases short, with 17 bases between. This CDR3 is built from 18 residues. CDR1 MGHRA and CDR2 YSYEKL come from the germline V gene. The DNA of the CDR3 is TGCGCCAGCAGCCAAGATCCCTCCGGCAGGGCGGCTAATGAAAAACTGTTTTTT. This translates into CASSQDPSGRAANEKLFF.

The DNA of the CDR3 is TGTGCCAGTACTTCAATTTGGGGAAACGTTGCTGAAGCTTTCTTT. It specifies CASTSIWGNVAEAFF. The J gene is TRBJ1-1, the V gene TRBV19, with D unclear. The CDR3 sequence is 15 residues long. V dropped 7 bases and J dropped 6 bases, with 21 bases sitting between them. In germline, CDR1 is LNHDA, CDR2 SQIVND (reference sequence).

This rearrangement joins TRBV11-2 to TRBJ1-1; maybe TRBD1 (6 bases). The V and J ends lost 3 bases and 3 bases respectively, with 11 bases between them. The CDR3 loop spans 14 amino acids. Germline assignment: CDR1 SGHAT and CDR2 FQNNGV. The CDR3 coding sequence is TGTGCCAGCAGCTTGGGGACACCGTACACTGAAGCTTTCTTT. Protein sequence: CASSLGTPYTEAFF.

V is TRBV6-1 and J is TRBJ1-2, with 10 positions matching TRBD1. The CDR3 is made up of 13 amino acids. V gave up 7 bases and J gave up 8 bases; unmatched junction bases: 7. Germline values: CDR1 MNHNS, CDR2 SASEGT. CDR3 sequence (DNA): TGTGCCAGCAACCGGGACAGGGGCTGGGGCTACACCTTC. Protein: CASNRDRGWGYTF.

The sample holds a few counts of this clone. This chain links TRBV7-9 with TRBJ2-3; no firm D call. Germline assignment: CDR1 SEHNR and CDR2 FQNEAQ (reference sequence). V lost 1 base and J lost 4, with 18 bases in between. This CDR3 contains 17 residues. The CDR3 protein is CASSLGDIVVLADTQYF. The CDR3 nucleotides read TGTGCCAGCAGCTTAGGAGATATCGTGGTTCTGGCAGATACGCAGTATTTT.

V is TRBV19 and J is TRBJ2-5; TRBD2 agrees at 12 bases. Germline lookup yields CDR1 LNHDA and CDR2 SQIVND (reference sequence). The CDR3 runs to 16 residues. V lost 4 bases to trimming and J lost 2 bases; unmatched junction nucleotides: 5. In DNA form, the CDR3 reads TGTGCCAGTAGTAAGACTAGCGGGAGCACTCAAGAGACCCAGTACTTC. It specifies CASSKTSGSTQETQYF. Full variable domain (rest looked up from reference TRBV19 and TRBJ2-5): DGGITQSPKYLFRKEGQNVTLSCEQNLNHDAMYWYRQDPGQGLRLIYYSQIVNDFQKGDIAEGYSVSREKKESFPLTVTSAQKNPTAFYLCASSKTSGSTQETQYFGPGTRLLVL.